This T cell receptor (beta chain) was identified in a study of T cell responses to AZD1222 COVID-19 vaccine. General study findings and limits: Researchers report vaccine-associated CD4 TCRs spanning spike, with dominance at 160-218 and 743-854. Donors were mostly white British, more females; clonal diversity possibly underestimated.

CDR1 and CDR2 from the germline V gene are GTSNPN and SVGIG (reference sequence). CDR3 length: 12 residues. The germline V and J ends were trimmed by 0 bases and 11 bases, with 13 bases remaining between them. Clones were sequenced by immunoSEQ multiplex PCR, and TCRdb holds only the in-frame ones, with some missing. The repertoire holds about 150,000 clones, with 90% to 95% as singletons. Details on this clone: Its specificity is not known.

Specimen: peripheral blood, collected 28 days after the second AZD1222 dose. This clonotype originated in an adult who received the AZD1222 COVID-19 vaccine. The chain is built from TRBV30 and TRBJ1-1; tentative D call: TRBD1 (5 bases). In nucleotides, the CDR3 is TGTGCCTGGAGTGTCGTGGGGGACCGGGCTTTCTTT. Protein: CAWSVVGDRAFF.